Given below is one T cell receptor (beta chain) in context. Antigen unknown. Primers for the PCR totalled 60 Vbeta and 13 Jbeta. In the source study's methods: Tens of millions of unique TCR beta chains, around 10 million of them shared, were counted by a later analysis. Data came from immunoSEQ multiplex PCR; TCRdb stores just in-frame clones and leaves some out. V and J calls and clone size are copied from that table; D and trimming were computed from the DNA. This table has fewer than 75,000 clones, approximately 80% appearing once. This entry belongs to a study of cytomegalovirus exposure and HLA in healthy donors. Study findings and constraints: Equally common other TCR beta chains were less clonally expanded than HLA-associated ones, a later analysis found.

Trimming left V 1 base short and J 6 bases short, with 7 bases between. Germline V gives CDR1 SEHNR, CDR2 FQNEAQ (reference sequence). This CDR3 comprises 12 residues. This clonotype was sampled from a man aged 30 to 45 in good health and CMV-seronegative. Sequenced sample: PBMCs. The J gene is TRBJ2-7, the V gene TRBV7-9; D is unclear. The DNA for the CDR3 is TGTGCCAGCAGCTTAGGACAACTCGAGCAGTACTTC. Translated, it gives CASSLGQLEQYF.